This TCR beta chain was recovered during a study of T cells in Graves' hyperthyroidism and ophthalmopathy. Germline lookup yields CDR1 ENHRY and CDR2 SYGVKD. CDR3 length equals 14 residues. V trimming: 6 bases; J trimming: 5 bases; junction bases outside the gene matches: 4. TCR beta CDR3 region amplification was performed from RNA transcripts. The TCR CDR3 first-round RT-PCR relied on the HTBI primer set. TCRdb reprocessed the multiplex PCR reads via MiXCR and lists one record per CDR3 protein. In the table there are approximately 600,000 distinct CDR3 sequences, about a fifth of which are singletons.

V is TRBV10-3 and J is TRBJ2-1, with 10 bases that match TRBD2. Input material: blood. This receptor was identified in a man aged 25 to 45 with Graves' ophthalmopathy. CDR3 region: CAIRGAGGHNEQFF. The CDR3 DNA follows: TGTGCCATCAGGGGAGCGGGAGGGCACAATGAGCAGTTCTTC.